This T cell receptor beta chain derives from a study of CD4+ T cells in melanoma. Study-level findings and limits: CD8+ T cell, macrophage and B cell function reportedly correlated with neoantigen-specific CD4+ T cells.

The germline gives CDR1 ENHRY, CDR2 SYGVKD. The CDR3 is 15 residues long. The ends were cut back, 0 bases at V and 1 base at J, with 9 bases in the middle. On this clone itself: Antigen specificity is unknown.

Libraries were prepared by immunoSEQ multiplex PCR; TCRdb keeps only in-frame clonotypes and omits some of them. The data contain roughly 15,000 clones, around 70% of them singletons. This sequence was found in a human donor with melanoma. Specimen: cells from a culture (not recorded whether cultured in vitro). The chain combines TRBV10-3 with TRBJ1-1, with D tentatively TRBD1 (6 bases). Here the CDR3 reads CAISESGDKNTEAFF. As DNA, the CDR3 is TGTGCCATCAGTGAGTCGGGGGACAAGAACACTGAAGCTTTCTTT.